This T cell receptor beta chain was sequenced for a study of T cell responses to AZD1222 COVID-19 vaccine. Broader study findings: Possibly, clonal diversity was underestimated; donors were largely white British and included more females.

CDR1 is LNHDA, CDR2 SQIVND, per germline (reference sequence). The CDR3 consists of 15 residues. V was trimmed by 5 bases and J by 6 bases, leaving 17 bases between them. Measured with immunoSEQ multiplex PCR; TCRdb has only the in-frame clones, and not every one. The sample holds more than 150,000 clones, roughly 88% seen once. This clone was observed a single time. Its target is unknown. V gene TRBV19 combines with J gene TRBJ1-5, with D perhaps matching TRBD1 (6 bases). The clonotype was recovered from an adult in good health. Sequencing was performed on peripheral blood, taken on day 0 of AZD1222 vaccination. This CDR3 is CASSFGGGSGQPQHF. For the CDR3, the DNA is TGTGCCAGTAGTTTTGGAGGGGGGAGCGGTCAGCCCCAGCATTTT.